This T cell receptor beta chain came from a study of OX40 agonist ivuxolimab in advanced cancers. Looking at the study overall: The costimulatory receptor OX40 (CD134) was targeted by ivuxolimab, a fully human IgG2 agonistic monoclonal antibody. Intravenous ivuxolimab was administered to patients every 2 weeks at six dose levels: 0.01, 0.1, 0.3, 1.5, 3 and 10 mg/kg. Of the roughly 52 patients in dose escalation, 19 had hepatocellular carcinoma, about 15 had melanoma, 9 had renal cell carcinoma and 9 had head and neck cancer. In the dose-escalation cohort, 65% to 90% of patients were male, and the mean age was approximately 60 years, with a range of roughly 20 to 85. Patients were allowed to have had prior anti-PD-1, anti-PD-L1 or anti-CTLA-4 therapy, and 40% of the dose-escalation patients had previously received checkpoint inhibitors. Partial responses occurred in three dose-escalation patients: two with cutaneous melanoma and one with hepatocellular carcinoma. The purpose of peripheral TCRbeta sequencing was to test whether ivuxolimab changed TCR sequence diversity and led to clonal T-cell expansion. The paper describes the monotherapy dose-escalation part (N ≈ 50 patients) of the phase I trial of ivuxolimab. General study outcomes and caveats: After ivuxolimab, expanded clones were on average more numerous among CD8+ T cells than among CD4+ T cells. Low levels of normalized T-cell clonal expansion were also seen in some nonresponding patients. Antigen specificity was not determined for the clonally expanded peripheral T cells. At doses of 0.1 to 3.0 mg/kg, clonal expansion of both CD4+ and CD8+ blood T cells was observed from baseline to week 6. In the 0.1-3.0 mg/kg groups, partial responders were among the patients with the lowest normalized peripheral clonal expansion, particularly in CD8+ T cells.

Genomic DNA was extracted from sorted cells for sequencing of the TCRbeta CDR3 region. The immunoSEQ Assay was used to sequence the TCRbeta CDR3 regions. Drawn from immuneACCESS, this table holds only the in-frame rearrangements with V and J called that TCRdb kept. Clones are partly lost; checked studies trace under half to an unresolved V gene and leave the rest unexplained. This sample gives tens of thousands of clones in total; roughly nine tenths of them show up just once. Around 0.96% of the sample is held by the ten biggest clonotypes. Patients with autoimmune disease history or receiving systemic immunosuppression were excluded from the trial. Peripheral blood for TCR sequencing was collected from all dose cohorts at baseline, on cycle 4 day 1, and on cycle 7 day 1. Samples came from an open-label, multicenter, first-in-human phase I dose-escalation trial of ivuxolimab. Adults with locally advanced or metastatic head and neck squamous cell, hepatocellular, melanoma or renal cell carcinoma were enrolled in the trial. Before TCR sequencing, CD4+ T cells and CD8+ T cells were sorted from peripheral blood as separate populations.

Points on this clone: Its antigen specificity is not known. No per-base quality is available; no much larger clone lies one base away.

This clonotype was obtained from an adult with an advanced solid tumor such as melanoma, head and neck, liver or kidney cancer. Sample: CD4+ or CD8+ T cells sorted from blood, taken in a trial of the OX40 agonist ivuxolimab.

DNA sequence: TGTGCCAGCAGGCAGGGTCTCGGCTATGGCTACACCTTC. Translated, this is CASRQGLGYGYTF. The V gene is TRBV27 and the J gene is TRBJ1-2; TRBD1 is possibly the D segment (5 matching bases). V and J are truncated by 6 bases and 4 bases respectively, leaving an intervening sequence of 12 bases. CDR1 and CDR2 were assigned from the germline V gene (reference sequence) as MNHEY and SMNVEV. The CDR3 runs 13 amino acids, cysteine and phenylalanine included. Here the CDR3 DNA is all that survives: 39 bases in frame from base 1.